The 6 T cell receptor beta chains reported below all come from one sample, sequenced in a study of blood T cells in healthy people across ages. Together with a sample-barcoded 5' primer, a J-beta primer mix was included in a second PCR lasting roughly 6 to 12 cycles. TCRdb redid the calling of the 5' RACE reads with MiXCR, one entry per CDR3 protein. The data show fewer than 2 million distinct CDR3 sequences, with around 42% seen just once and 20% to 25% held by the top ten. Sequenced input: blood. All receptors come from a human donor in good health.

This clonotype was observed a handful of times. The chain links TRBV4-3 to TRBJ1-2; no reliable D call. This CDR3 is built from 15 residues. CDR1 and CDR2 from the germline V gene are LGHNA and YSLEER. V was cut by 0 bases and J by 3 bases, with 11 bases left in between. DNA of the CDR3: TGCGCCAGCAGCCAAGAAACGGTCGGCTACTATGGCTACACCTTC. As protein: CASSQETVGYYGYTF.

This clonotype was found many times. The chain combines TRBV5-1 with TRBJ2-7; TRBD1 might be the D (5 bases). Germline CDR1 reads SGHRS; CDR2 reads YFSETQ. V was trimmed by 1 base and J by 5 bases, leaving 10 bases between them. This CDR3 spans 13 amino acids. In DNA form, the CDR3 reads TGCGCCAGCAGCTTGCAGGGTACCCACGAGCAGTACTTC. The encoded protein is CASSLQGTHEQYF.

The chain couples TRBV12-5 to TRBJ1-2; D not resolved. Germline CDR1 LGHNT, CDR2 FRNRAP. The CDR3 has 14 amino acids. The germline V and J ends were trimmed by 5 bases and 0 bases, with 10 bases remaining between them. CDR3 residues: CASGLWTTNYGYTF. CDR3 nucleotides: TGTGCTAGTGGTCTTTGGACGACTAACTATGGCTACACCTTC.

The genes are TRBV28 and TRBJ1-4; perhaps TRBD1 as D (5 bases). The CDR3 has 12 amino acids. Trimming cost V 6 bases and J 7 bases, with 9 bases left between them. Germline V gene lookup returns CDR1 MDHEN and CDR2 SYDVKM. CDR3 nucleotide sequence: TGTGCCAGCAGGGGGCGAAGTGAAAAACTGTTTTTT. This gives the protein CASRGRSEKLFF.

This chain uses TRBV25-1 with TRBJ2-5; D is ambiguous. The CDR3 is 14 amino acids. CDR1 and CDR2 (germline): MGHDK, SYGVNS. V lost 3 bases and J lost 5, with 13 bases in between. CDR3 loop: CASSESYSRETQYF. The CDR3 nucleotides read TGTGCCAGCAGTGAGAGTTACTCGAGGGAGACCCAGTACTTC.

In this sample, this clonotype turned up many times. The chain links TRBV14 to TRBJ1-2; TRBD1 matches 9 bases. V trimming: 3 bases; J trimming: 4 bases; junction bases outside the gene matches: 0. This CDR3 region has 13 residues. CDR1 SGHDN and CDR2 FVKESK come from the germline V gene. CDR3 protein: CASSQGQGYGYTF. The CDR3 region has the DNA TGTGCCAGCAGCCAGGGACAGGGCTATGGCTACACCTTC.